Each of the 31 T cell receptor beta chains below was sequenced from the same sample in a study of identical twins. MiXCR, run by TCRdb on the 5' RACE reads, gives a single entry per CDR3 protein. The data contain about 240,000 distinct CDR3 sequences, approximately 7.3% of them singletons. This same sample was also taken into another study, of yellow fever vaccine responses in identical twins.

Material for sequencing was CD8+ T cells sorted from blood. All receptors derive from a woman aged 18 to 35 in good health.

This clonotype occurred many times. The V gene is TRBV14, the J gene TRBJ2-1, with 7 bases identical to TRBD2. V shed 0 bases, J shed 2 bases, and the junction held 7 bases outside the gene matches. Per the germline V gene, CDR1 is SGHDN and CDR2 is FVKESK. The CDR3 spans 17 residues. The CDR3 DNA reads TGTGCCAGCAGCCAAGAGTTGCCCGGGACTACCTACAATGAGCAGTTCTTC. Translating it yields CASSQELPGTTYNEQFF.

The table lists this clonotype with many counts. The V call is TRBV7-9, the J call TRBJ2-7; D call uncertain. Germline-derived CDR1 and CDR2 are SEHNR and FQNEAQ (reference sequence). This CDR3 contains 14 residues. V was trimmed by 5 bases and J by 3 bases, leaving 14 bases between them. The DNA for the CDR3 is TGTGCCAGCAGCCCGGTAGGGTTAGTCTACGAGCAGTACTTC. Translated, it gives CASSPVGLVYEQYF.

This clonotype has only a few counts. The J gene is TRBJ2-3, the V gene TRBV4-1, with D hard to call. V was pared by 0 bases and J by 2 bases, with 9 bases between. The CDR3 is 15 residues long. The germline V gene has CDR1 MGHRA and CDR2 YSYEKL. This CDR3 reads CASSQEGQITDTQYF. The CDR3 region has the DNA TGCGCCAGCAGCCAAGAAGGGCAGATCACAGATACGCAGTATTTT.

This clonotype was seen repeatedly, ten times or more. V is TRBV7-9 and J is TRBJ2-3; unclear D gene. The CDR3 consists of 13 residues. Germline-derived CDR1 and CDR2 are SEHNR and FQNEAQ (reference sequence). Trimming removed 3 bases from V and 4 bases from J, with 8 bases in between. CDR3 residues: CASSLGIPDTQYF. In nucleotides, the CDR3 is TGTGCCAGCAGCTTGGGTATTCCAGATACGCAGTATTTT.

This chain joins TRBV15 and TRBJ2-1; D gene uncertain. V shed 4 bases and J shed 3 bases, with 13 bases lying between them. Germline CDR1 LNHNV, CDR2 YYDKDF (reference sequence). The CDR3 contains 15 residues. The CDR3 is CATSKDLDIYNEQFF. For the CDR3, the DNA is TGTGCCACCAGCAAAGATCTAGATATCTACAATGAGCAGTTCTTC.

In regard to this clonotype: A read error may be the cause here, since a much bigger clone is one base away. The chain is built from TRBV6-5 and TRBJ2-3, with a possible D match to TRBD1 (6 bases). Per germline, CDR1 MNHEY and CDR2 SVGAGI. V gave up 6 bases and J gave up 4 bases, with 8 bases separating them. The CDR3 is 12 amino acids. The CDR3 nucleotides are TGTGCCAGCAGACAGGGTCCAGATACGCAGTATTTT. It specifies CASRQGPDTQYF.

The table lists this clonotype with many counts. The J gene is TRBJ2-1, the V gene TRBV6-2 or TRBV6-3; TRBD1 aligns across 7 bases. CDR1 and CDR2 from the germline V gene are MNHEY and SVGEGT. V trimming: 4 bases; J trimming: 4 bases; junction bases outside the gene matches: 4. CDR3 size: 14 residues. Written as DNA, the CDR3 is TGTGCCAGCAGTTGGACGACAGGGTACAATGAGCAGTTCTTC. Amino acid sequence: CASSWTTGYNEQFF.

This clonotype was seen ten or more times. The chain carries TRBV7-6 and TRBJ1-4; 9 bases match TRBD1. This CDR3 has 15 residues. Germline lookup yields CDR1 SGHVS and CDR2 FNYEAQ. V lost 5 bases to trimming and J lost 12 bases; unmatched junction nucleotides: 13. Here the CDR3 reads CASSPYATGGRELFF. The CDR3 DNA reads TGTGCCAGCAGCCCATACGCTACAGGGGGCCGGGAACTGTTTTTT. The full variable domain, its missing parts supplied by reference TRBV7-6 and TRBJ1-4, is GAGVSQSPRYKVTKRGQDVALRCDPISGHVSLYWYRQALGQGPEFLTYFNYEAQQDKSGLPNDRFSAERPEGSISTLTIQRTEQRDSAMYRCASSPYATGGRELFFGSGTQLSVL.

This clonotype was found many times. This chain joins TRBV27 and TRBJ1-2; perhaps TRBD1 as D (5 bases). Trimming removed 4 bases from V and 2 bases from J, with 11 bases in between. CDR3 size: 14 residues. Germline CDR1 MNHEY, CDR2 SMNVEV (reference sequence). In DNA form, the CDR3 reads TGTGCCAGCAGTTCCTCCCAGGGAAACTATGGCTACACCTTC. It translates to CASSSSQGNYGYTF.

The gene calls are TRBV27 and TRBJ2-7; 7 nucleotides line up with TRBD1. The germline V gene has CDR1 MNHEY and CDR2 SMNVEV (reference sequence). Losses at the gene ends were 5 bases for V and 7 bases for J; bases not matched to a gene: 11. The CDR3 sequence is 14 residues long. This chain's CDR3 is CASSPTGQIREQYF. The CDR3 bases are TGTGCCAGCAGTCCAACGGGACAGATAAGGGAGCAGTACTTC.

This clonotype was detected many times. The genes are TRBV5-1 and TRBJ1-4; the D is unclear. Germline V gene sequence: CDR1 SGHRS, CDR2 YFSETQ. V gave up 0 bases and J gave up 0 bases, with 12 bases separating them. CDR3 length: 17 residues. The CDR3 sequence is CASSLAPMGTTNEKLFF. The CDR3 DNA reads TGCGCCAGCAGCTTGGCCCCAATGGGGACAACTAATGAAAAACTGTTTTTT.

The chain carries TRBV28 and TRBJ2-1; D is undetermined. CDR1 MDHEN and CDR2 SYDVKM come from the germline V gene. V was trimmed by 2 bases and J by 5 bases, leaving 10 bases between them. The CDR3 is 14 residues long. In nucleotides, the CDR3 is TGTGCCAGCAGTTTAAGCGCGGTTCACAATGAGCAGTTCTTC. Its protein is CASSLSAVHNEQFF.

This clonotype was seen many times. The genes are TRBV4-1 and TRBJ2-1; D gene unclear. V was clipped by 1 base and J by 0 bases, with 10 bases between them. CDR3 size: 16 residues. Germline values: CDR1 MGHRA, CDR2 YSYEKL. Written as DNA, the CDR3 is TGCGCCAGCAGCCAAGGAGTCGGCTTCTCCTACAATGAGCAGTTCTTC. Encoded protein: CASSQGVGFSYNEQFF.

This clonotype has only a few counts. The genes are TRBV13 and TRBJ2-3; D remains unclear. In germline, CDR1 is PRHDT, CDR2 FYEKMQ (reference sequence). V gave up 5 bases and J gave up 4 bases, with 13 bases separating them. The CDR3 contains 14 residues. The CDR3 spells CASSERGSSDTQYF. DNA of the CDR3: TGTGCCAGCAGCGAAAGAGGCTCTTCAGATACGCAGTATTTT.

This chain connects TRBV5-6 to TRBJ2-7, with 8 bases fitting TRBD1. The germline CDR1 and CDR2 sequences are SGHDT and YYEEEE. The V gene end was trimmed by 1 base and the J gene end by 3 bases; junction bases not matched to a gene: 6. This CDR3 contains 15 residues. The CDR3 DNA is TGTGCCAGCAGCTTGATCGGTGACAGGGGCTACGAGCAGTACGTC. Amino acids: CASSLIGDRGYEQYV.

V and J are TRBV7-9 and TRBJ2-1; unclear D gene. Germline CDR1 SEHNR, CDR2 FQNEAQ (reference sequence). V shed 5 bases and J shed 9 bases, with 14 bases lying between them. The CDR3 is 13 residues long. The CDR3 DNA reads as TGTGCCAGCAGCACCGAATGGGGTGCTGAGCAGTTCTTC. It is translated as CASSTEWGAEQFF.

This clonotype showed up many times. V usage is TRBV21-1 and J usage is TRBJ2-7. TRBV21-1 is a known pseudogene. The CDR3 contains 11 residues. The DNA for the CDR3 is TGTGCCAGCAGCAAAGTGGACGAGCAGTACTTC. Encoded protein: CASSKVDEQYF.

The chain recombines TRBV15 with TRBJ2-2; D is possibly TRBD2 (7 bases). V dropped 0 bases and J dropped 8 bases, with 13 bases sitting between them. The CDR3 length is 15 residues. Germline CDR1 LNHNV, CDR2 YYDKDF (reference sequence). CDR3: CATSRDVGGAGELFF. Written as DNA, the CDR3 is TGTGCCACCAGCAGAGATGTGGGGGGGGCAGGGGAGCTGTTTTTT.

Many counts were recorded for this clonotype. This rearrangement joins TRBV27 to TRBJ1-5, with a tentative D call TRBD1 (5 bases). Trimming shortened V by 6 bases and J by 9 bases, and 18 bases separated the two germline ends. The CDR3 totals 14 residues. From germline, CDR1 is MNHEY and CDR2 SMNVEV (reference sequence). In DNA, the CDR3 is TGTGCCAGCAGCGAGATGGCAGGGAGTCGGCCCCAGCATTTT. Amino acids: CASSEMAGSRPQHF.

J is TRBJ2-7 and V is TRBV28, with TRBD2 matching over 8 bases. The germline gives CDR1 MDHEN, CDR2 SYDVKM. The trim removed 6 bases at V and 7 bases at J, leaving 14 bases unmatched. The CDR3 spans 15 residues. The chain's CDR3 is CASSPIGTRVGEQYV. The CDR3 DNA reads TGTGCCAGCAGCCCGATAGGGACTAGGGTCGGGGAGCAGTACGTC.

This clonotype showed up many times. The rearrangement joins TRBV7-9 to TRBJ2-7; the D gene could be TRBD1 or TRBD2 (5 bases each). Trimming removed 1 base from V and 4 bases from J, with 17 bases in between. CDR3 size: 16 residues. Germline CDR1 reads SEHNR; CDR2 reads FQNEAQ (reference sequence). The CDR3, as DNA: TGTGCCAGCAGCTTAGGGGACGGTACGTTGGATTACGAGCAGTACTTC. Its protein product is CASSLGDGTLDYEQYF.

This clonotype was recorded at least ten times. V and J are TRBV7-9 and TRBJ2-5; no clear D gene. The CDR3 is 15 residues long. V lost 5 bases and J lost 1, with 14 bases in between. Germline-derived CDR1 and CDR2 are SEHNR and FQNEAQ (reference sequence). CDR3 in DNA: TGTGCCAGCAGCCTGATAAGGCCCAGCCAAGAGACCCAGTACTTC. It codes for CASSLIRPSQETQYF.

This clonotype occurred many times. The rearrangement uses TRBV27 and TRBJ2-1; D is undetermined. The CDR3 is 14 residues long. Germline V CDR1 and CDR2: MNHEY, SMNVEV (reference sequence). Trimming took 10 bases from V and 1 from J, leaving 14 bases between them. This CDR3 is CATRPPTSYNEQFF. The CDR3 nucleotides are TGTGCCACCCGTCCCCCTACTTCCTACAATGAGCAGTTCTTC.

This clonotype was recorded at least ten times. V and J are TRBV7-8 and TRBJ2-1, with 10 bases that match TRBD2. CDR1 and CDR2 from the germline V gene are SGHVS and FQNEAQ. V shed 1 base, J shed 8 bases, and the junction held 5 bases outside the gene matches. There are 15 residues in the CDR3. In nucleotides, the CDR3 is TGTGCCAGCAGCTTAGGACTAGCGGGTTTCCATGAGCAGTTCTTC. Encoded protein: CASSLGLAGFHEQFF. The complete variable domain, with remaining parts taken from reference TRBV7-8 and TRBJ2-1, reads GAGVSQSPRYKVAKRGQDVALRCDPISGHVSLFWYQQALGQGPEFLTYFQNEAQLDKSGLPSDRFFAERPEGSVSTLKIQRTQQEDSAVYLCASSLGLAGFHEQFFGPGTRLTVL.

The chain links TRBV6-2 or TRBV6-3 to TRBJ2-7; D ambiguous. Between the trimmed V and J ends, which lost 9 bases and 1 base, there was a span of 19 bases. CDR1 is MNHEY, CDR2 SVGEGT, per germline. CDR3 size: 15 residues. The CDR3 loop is CARDRPPTDSYEQYV. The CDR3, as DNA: TGTGCCAGAGATAGACCTCCGACCGATTCCTACGAGCAGTACGTC.

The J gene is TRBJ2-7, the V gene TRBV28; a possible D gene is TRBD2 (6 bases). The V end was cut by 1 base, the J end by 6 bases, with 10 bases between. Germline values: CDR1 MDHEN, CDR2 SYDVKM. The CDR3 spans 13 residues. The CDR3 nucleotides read TGTGCCAGCAGTTTATACGGGAGAGGCGAGCAGTACTTC. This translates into CASSLYGRGEQYF.

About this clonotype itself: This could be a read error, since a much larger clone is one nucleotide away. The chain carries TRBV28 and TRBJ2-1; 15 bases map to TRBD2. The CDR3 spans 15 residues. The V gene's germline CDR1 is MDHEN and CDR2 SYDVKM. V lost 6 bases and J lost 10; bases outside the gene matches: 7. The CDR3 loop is CASSLGLAGGVEQFF. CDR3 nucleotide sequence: TGTGCCAGCAGCTTGGGACTAGCGGGAGGAGTGGAGCAGTTCTTC.

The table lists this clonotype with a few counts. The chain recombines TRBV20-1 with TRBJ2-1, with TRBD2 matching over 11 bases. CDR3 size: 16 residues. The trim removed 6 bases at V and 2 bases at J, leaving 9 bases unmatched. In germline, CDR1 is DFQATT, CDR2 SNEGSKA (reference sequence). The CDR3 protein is CSALKGLAGTYNEQFF. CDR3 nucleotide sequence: TGCAGTGCCCTGAAAGGACTAGCGGGCACCTACAATGAGCAGTTCTTC.

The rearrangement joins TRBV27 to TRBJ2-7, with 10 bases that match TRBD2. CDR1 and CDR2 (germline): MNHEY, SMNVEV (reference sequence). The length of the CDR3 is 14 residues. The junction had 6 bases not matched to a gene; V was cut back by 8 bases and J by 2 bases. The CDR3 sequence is CASAGLADPYEQYF. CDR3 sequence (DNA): TGTGCCAGCGCCGGACTAGCGGACCCCTACGAGCAGTACTTC.

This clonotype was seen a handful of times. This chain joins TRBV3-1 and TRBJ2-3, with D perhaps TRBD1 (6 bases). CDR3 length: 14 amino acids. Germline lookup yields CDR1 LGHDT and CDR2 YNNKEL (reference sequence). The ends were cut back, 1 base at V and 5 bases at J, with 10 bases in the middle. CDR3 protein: CASSQGQVQDTQYF. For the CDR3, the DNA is TGTGCCAGCAGCCAAGGACAGGTCCAAGATACGCAGTATTTT.

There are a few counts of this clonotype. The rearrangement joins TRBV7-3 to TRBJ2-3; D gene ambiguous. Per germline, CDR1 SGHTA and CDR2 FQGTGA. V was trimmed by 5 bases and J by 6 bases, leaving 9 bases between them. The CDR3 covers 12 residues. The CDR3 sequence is CASSPDADTQYF. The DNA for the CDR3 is TGTGCCAGCAGCCCCGACGCGGATACGCAGTATTTT.